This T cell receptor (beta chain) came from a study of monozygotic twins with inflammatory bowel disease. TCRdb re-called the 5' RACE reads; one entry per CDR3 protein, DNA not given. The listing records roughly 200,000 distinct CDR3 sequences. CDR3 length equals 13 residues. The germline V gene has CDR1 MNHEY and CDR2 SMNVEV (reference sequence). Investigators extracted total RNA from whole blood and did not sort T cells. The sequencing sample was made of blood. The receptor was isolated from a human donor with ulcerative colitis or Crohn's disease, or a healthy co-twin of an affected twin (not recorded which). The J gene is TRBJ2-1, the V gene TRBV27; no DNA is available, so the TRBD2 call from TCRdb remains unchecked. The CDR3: CASSFLRGNEQFF.